One sample yielded the 21 T cell receptor beta chains listed below, sequenced in a study of cytomegalovirus exposure and HLA in healthy donors. With 60 Vbeta and 13 Jbeta primers, the PCR was carried out. Sequencing was performed with immunoSEQ multiplex PCR; in TCRdb, only in-frame clones are kept and a portion is missing. Seen here are roughly 99,000 clones, around three quarters observed once, and the top ten hold over 2.5%. The sample taken for sequencing was PBMCs. All receptors come from a male donor in good health and CMV-seropositive.

The chain carries TRBV19 and TRBJ1-5, with 8 bases fitting TRBD1. V trimming: 0 bases; J trimming: 3 bases; junction bases outside the gene matches: 4. From germline, CDR1 is LNHDA and CDR2 SQIVND (reference sequence). The CDR3 extends over 16 amino acids. CDR3 residues: CASSIEDRGNNQPQHF. The CDR3 DNA reads as TGTGCCAGTAGTATAGAAGACAGGGGCAACAATCAGCCCCAGCATTTT.

The gene calls are TRBV6-1 and TRBJ2-1; 8 bases are a match to TRBD1. V gave up 7 bases and J gave up 4 bases; unmatched junction bases: 9. CDR1 and CDR2 from the germline V gene are MNHNS and SASEGT. The CDR3 is made up of 15 amino acids. This CDR3 is CASTLDRAPYNEQFF. CDR3 coding DNA: TGTGCCAGCACTTTGGACAGGGCGCCTTACAATGAGCAGTTCTTC.

The rearrangement joins TRBV7-8 to TRBJ1-1; 8 bases agree with TRBD1. Germline V lookup: CDR1 SGHVS, CDR2 FQNEAQ. The CDR3 contains 15 residues. V shed 1 base and J 5 bases; nucleotides not matched to a gene: 6. CDR3 sequence: CASSLGAGGLTEAFF. The CDR3 nucleotides are TGTGCCAGCAGCTTAGGGGCAGGGGGCTTGACTGAAGCTTTCTTT.

J is TRBJ2-1 and V is TRBV10-2; D possibly corresponds to TRBD2 (5 bases). In germline, CDR1 is WSHSY, CDR2 SAAADI. The CDR3 spans 15 residues. The V gene lost 5 bases and the J gene lost 6 bases, with 17 bases spanning the gap. CDR3 in amino acids: CASSLSGLAGNEQFF. CDR3 in DNA: TGCGCCAGCAGTTTGTCTGGCCTAGCAGGCAATGAGCAGTTCTTC.

The CDR3, as DNA: TGTGCCAGCAGCTTAGAAAGGACAGGGCAATCACCCCTCCACTTT. This encodes CASSLERTGQSPLHF. V is TRBV7-2 and J is TRBJ1-6; 8 nucleotides line up with TRBD1. Unmatched junction bases numbered 6, after V lost 1 base and J lost 10 bases. Germline assignment: CDR1 SGHTA and CDR2 FQGNSA. The CDR3 sequence is 15 residues long. Supplemented by reference TRBV7-2 and TRBJ1-6, the full variable domain reads GAGVSQSPSNKVTEKGKDVELRCDPISGHTALYWYRQSLGQGLEFLIYFQGNSAPDKSGLPSDRFSAERTGGSVSTLTIQRTQQEDSAVYLCASSLERTGQSPLHFGNGTRLTVT.

This chain uses TRBV9 with TRBJ2-1; TRBD2 agrees at 7 bases. From germline, CDR1 is SGDLS and CDR2 YYNGEE. This CDR3 has 15 amino acids. The trim removed 4 bases at V and 7 bases at J, leaving 11 bases unmatched. The CDR3 reads CASSPGVAGRNEQFF. In DNA form, the CDR3 reads TGTGCCAGCAGCCCCGGGGTAGCGGGCCGGAATGAGCAGTTCTTC.

The chain employs TRBV9 and TRBJ1-4; 9 bases agree with TRBD1. V shed 3 bases, J shed 8 bases, and the junction held 8 bases outside the gene matches. Germline-derived CDR1 and CDR2 are SGDLS and YYNGEE. The CDR3 consists of 15 residues. The CDR3 DNA follows: TGTGCCAGCAGCGGACAGCTGGACAGGGGCGAAAAACTGTTTTTT. Translating it yields CASSGQLDRGEKLFF.

The chain combines TRBV5-1 with TRBJ2-7; D is perhaps TRBD1 (5 bases). The ends were cut back, 6 bases at V and 3 bases at J, with 13 bases in the middle. The V gene's germline CDR1 is SGHRS and CDR2 YFSETQ. This CDR3 region has 13 residues. CDR3 sequence (DNA): TGCGCCAGCAATCCGTCCCAGGGCTACGAGCAGTACTTC. Encoded protein: CASNPSQGYEQYF.

The sample holds a few counts of this clone. The chain combines TRBV18 with TRBJ2-1, with a tentative D call TRBD1 (7 bases). Trimming cost V 4 bases and J 0 bases, with 10 bases left between them. The CDR3 is 15 amino acids. Germline lookup yields CDR1 KGHSH and CDR2 LQKENI. The CDR3 nucleotides read TGTGCCAGCTCACTTCAGGGGGGCTCCTACAATGAGCAGTTCTTC. Protein sequence: CASSLQGGSYNEQFF.

The rearrangement joins TRBV7-2 to TRBJ1-2, with D unresolved. Germline CDR1 is SGHTA and CDR2 is FQGNSA. Trimming removed 5 bases from V and 7 bases from J, with 14 bases in between. The CDR3 covers 13 residues. DNA of the CDR3: TGTGCCAGCAGCATAGACCCCGGGTCTGGCTACACCTTC. Its translation is CASSIDPGSGYTF.

The chain joins TRBV29-1 to TRBJ2-5; 8 bases align to TRBD1. CDR1 is SQVTM and CDR2 is ANQGSEA in the germline V gene. CDR3 length: 12 amino acids. Losses at the gene ends were 5 bases for V and 4 bases for J; bases not matched to a gene: 3. CDR3 sequence reads: CSVSGGAETQYF. CDR3 DNA: TGCAGCGTTTCAGGGGGCGCAGAGACCCAGTACTTC.

The chain employs TRBV9 and TRBJ1-6, with D hard to call. This CDR3 contains 18 residues. Germline CDR1 reads SGDLS; CDR2 reads YYNGEE. Trimming pared 4 bases from V and 5 bases from J, leaving 22 bases between. The CDR3: CASSLGRRELVDNSPLHF. CDR3 nucleotide sequence: TGTGCCAGCAGCCTTGGGCGGAGGGAATTAGTCGATAATTCACCCCTCCACTTT.

A few counts support this clone. V and J are TRBV13 and TRBJ1-1, with D hard to call. CDR3 length equals 14 residues. The ends were cut back, 5 bases at V and 1 base at J, with 11 bases in the middle. CDR1 is PRHDT, CDR2 FYEKMQ, per germline (reference sequence). This chain's CDR3 is CASSPDGGNTEAFF. CDR3 bases: TGTGCCAGCAGCCCCGATGGCGGGAACACTGAAGCTTTCTTT.

The chain is built from TRBV7-9 and TRBJ1-6; 9 bases match TRBD1. Germline V gene lookup returns CDR1 SEHNR and CDR2 FQNEAQ (reference sequence). The CDR3 runs to 14 residues. The ends lost 5 bases at V and 9 bases at J; junction bases unmatched: 5. The CDR3 coding sequence is TGTGCCAGCAGCGGTTGGGACAGGGCTTCACCCCTCCACTTT. It encodes CASSGWDRASPLHF. Supplemented by reference TRBV7-9 and TRBJ1-6, the full variable domain reads DTGVSQNPRHKITKRGQNVTFRCDPISEHNRLYWYRQTLGQGPEFLTYFQNEAQLEKSRLLSDRFSAERPKGSFSTLEIQRTEQGDSAMYLCASSGWDRASPLHFGNGTRLTVT.

V gene TRBV19 combines with J gene TRBJ1-1; no reliable D call. V was cut by 3 bases and J by 5 bases, with 7 bases left in between. CDR1 and CDR2 from the germline V gene are LNHDA and SQIVND (reference sequence). The CDR3 has 12 amino acids. For the CDR3, the DNA is TGTGCCAGTAGTATTGGGAGGACTGAAGCTTTCTTT. It encodes CASSIGRTEAFF.

The chain joins TRBV9 to TRBJ1-1; D uncertain. The germline V gene encodes CDR1 SGDLS and CDR2 YYNGEE. The V and J ends lost 1 base and 2 bases respectively, with 9 bases between them. This CDR3 is built from 14 residues. CDR3 sequence reads: CASSVRATNTEAFF. Here the CDR3 DNA reads TGTGCCAGCAGCGTAAGAGCGACCAACACTGAAGCTTTCTTT.

The V call is TRBV19, the J call TRBJ2-2, with 8 bases identical to TRBD1. V lost 4 bases, J lost 8 bases, and 15 bases stayed unmatched. This CDR3 has 17 amino acids. In germline, CDR1 is LNHDA, CDR2 SQIVND (reference sequence). The CDR3 sequence is CASSTYRGVYLTGELFF. CDR3 in DNA: TGTGCCAGTAGTACCTACAGGGGGGTCTATCTTACGGGGGAGCTGTTTTTT.

This chain uses TRBV15 with TRBJ2-1; 10 bases align to TRBD1. This CDR3 comprises 15 residues. V dropped 5 bases and J dropped 4; count of bases not matched to a gene: 5. CDR1 and CDR2 (germline): LNHNV, YYDKDF (reference sequence). CDR3 DNA: TGTGCCACCAGCCCGGACAGGGGGAAATACAATGAGCAGTTCTTC. This gives the protein CATSPDRGKYNEQFF.

Points on this clone: The junction differs from germline at one of its ends, possibly a read error. V is TRBV7-7 and J is TRBJ2-3; possibly TRBD1 for D (6 bases). The CDR3 sequence is 13 residues long. Looked up from germline, CDR1 is SSHAT and CDR2 is FNYEAQ (reference sequence). CDR3 in DNA: TGTGCTAGCAGCACCTACAGGGAAGATACGCAGTATTTT. It yields the protein CASSTYREDTQYF.

The gene calls are TRBV15 and TRBJ2-5, with D tentatively TRBD1 (6 bases). The assigned J gene may be wrong: the sequence end matches TRBJ2-7 better. The germline CDR1 and CDR2 sequences are LNHNV and YYDKDF (reference sequence). The CDR3 totals 14 residues. The CDR3 loop reads CATSRGTSGVEQYF. The CDR3 DNA is TGTGCCACCAGCAGAGGTACCTCAGGGGTCGAGCAGTACTTC.

Notes on this clone: This CDR3 is also generated by other DNA sequences in the sample. The chain employs TRBV7-2 and TRBJ2-7; 7 bases agree with TRBD1. V was clipped by 5 bases and J by 3 bases; unmatched bases: 1. The CDR3 loop spans 12 amino acids. Germline CDR1 and CDR2: SGHTA and FQGNSA. The chain's CDR3 is CASSRQGYEQYF. The CDR3 DNA follows: TGTGCCAGCAGCCGACAGGGCTACGAGCAGTACTTC.